This T cell receptor (beta chain) appears in the sequencing data of a study of blood T cell repertoires in COVID-19. Turning to the study itself: Sites across the United States, Italy and Spain contributed samples from acute and convalescent COVID-19.

Only in-frame clones appear in the TCRdb table, and some are missing; sequencing was by immunoSEQ multiplex PCR. The repertoire holds approximately 210,000 clones, with approximately 85% as singletons. Sequenced material: peripheral blood. The receptor comes from a woman in her 70s with active or convalescent COVID-19.

CDR3 nucleotides: TGTGCCAGCAGCGCCCTAGGGGGCGGCACAGATACGCAGTATTTT. Its translation is CASSALGGGTDTQYF. The chain recombines TRBV13 with TRBJ2-3; 7 bases align to TRBD1. CDR3 length equals 15 residues. Trimming cost V 5 bases and J 1 base; bases outside gene matches: 6. Germline assignment: CDR1 PRHDT and CDR2 FYEKMQ (reference sequence).